Listed below are T cell receptor beta chains from one sample, sequenced in a study of T cells in Graves' hyperthyroidism and ophthalmopathy. In TCRdb, the multiplex PCR reads were re-called with MiXCR into one record per CDR3 protein. This table has 650,000 to 700,000 distinct CDR3 sequences, 15% to 20% appearing once. The sample consisted of blood. These receptors all stem from a man aged 50-60 years with Graves' hyperthyroidism. CDR3s include the opening cysteine and the closing phenylalanine or tryptophan. The size field is filled for only some rows; it gives once, few, many or a size class.

j_call: TRBJ2-7
v_call: TRBV6-2/TRBV6-3
clone_size: many
cdr3_aa: CASSPQGNEQYF

j_call: TRBJ1-2
v_call: TRBV7-2
clone_size: .
cdr3_aa: CASSWGDRGLGGYTF

j_call: TRBJ2-7
v_call: TRBV28
clone_size: many
cdr3_aa: CASSWGIENEQYF

j_call: TRBJ2-4
v_call: TRBV12-3/TRBV12-4
clone_size: .
cdr3_aa: CASSPHFMQGVKNIQYF

j_call: TRBJ2-2
v_call: TRBV24-1
clone_size: many
cdr3_aa: CATSLGTANTGELFF

j_call: TRBJ2-1
v_call: TRBV5-1
clone_size: .
cdr3_aa: CASSLPGTVDNEQFF

j_call: TRBJ2-1
v_call: TRBV6-6
clone_size: few
cdr3_aa: CASSYTLAGGPNEQFF

j_call: TRBJ2-1
v_call: TRBV30
clone_size: few
cdr3_aa: CAWIISNEQFF

j_call: TRBJ1-6
v_call: TRBV6-5
clone_size: many
cdr3_aa: CASSYRDRGNSPLHF

j_call: TRBJ2-1
v_call: TRBV6-5
clone_size: .
cdr3_aa: CASSYVGTRVNEQFF

j_call: TRBJ2-2
v_call: TRBV24-1
clone_size: .
cdr3_aa: CATRGGVQGNTGELFF

j_call: TRBJ2-5
v_call: TRBV27
clone_size: many
cdr3_aa: CASRAQETQYF

j_call: TRBJ2-3
v_call: TRBV20-1
clone_size: .
cdr3_aa: CSAGTSGRAPDTQYF

j_call: TRBJ2-2
v_call: TRBV28
clone_size: .
cdr3_aa: CASKLGWTGELFF

j_call: TRBJ2-7
v_call: TRBV2
clone_size: many
cdr3_aa: CASSELAGGSSYEQYF

j_call: TRBJ2-2
v_call: TRBV6-5
clone_size: few
cdr3_aa: CASSYSVAGATRELFF

j_call: TRBJ2-5
v_call: TRBV27
clone_size: few
cdr3_aa: CASSLLGQLSETQYF

j_call: TRBJ2-7
v_call: TRBV4-1
clone_size: .
cdr3_aa: CASSHKLAGGSYEQYF

j_call: TRBJ1-2
v_call: TRBV12-3/TRBV12-4
clone_size: many
cdr3_aa: CASTWQGNYGYTF

j_call: TRBJ1-2
v_call: TRBV27
clone_size: many
cdr3_aa: CASSPWDPPNYGYTF

j_call: TRBJ1-2
v_call: TRBV28
clone_size: many
cdr3_aa: CASSLWGAMSGYTF

j_call: TRBJ2-5
v_call: TRBV2
clone_size: many
cdr3_aa: CASSDDRYQETQYF

j_call: TRBJ2-7
v_call: TRBV11-2
clone_size: .
cdr3_aa: CASRTGLAGASYEQYF

j_call: TRBJ2-2
v_call: TRBV29-1
clone_size: many
cdr3_aa: CSVVFSSIVGTGELFF

j_call: TRBJ2-1
v_call: TRBV5-1
clone_size: few
cdr3_aa: CASSLQDSYNEQFF

j_call: TRBJ2-4
v_call: TRBV3-1
clone_size: many
cdr3_aa: CASSPRGSSNIQYF

j_call: TRBJ1-5
v_call: TRBV7-9
clone_size: many
cdr3_aa: CASSFTDQPQHF

j_call: TRBJ2-2
v_call: TRBV12-3/TRBV12-4
clone_size: many
cdr3_aa: CASRPGTRLHGELFF

j_call: TRBJ2-6
v_call: TRBV29-1
clone_size: .
cdr3_aa: CSVAGTDSSGANVLTF

j_call: TRBJ2-4
v_call: TRBV9
clone_size: .
cdr3_aa: CASSDHPRGGSTKNIQYF

j_call: TRBJ2-3
v_call: TRBV5-1
clone_size: .
cdr3_aa: CASSIGGTGNTDTQYF

j_call: TRBJ2-1
v_call: TRBV5-1
clone_size: many
cdr3_aa: CASSLLAGGGEQFF

j_call: TRBJ2-2
v_call: TRBV11-2
clone_size: many
cdr3_aa: CASSLDPKGFTGELFF

j_call: TRBJ2-7
v_call: TRBV27
clone_size: many
cdr3_aa: CASSPLPGLAGDEQYF

j_call: TRBJ1-2
v_call: TRBV6-1
clone_size: .
cdr3_aa: CAIRAAWGYTF

j_call: TRBJ2-7
v_call: TRBV7-8
clone_size: .
cdr3_aa: CASSLVRPSGPGEGEQYF

j_call: TRBJ2-1
v_call: TRBV19
clone_size: many
cdr3_aa: CASNSHGGNEQFF

j_call: TRBJ2-1
v_call: TRBV6-2/TRBV6-3
clone_size: many
cdr3_aa: CASSASGRVFDEQFF

j_call: TRBJ2-3
v_call: TRBV6-1
clone_size: many
cdr3_aa: CATSTRTDTQYF

j_call: TRBJ2-1
v_call: TRBV20-1
clone_size: few
cdr3_aa: CSAPEERRLTYNEQFF

j_call: TRBJ2-1
v_call: TRBV7-2
clone_size: .
cdr3_aa: CASSLIGLAGVGEQFF

j_call: TRBJ2-5
v_call: TRBV11-2
clone_size: many
cdr3_aa: CASSLDRGVLETQYF

j_call: TRBJ2-7
v_call: TRBV6-1
clone_size: few
cdr3_aa: CASSIPGLNYEQYF

j_call: TRBJ1-2
v_call: TRBV7-9
clone_size: .
cdr3_aa: CASSTGQGAFGDGYTF

j_call: TRBJ2-2
v_call: TRBV6-2/TRBV6-3
clone_size: few
cdr3_aa: CASRVFLATGELFF

j_call: TRBJ2-7
v_call: TRBV29-1
clone_size: many
cdr3_aa: CSVGNWAREQYF

j_call: TRBJ2-3
v_call: TRBV24-1
clone_size: many
cdr3_aa: CATSDTGSDTQYF

j_call: TRBJ2-3
v_call: TRBV7-2
clone_size: many
cdr3_aa: CASSPRTVTDTQYF